This T cell receptor beta chain came from a study of post-analysis software for immune sequencing data. Built from TCR beta cDNA, the libraries had unique molecular identifiers in them. The T cell input of about 0.9 to 11 million gave hundreds of thousands of cDNA molecules. MiXCR, run by TCRdb on the PCR reads, gives a single entry per CDR3 protein. The data contain 750,000 to 950,000 distinct CDR3 sequences, approximately 53% of them seen just once; the ten biggest clones take up roughly 4.4%. Whole-study results and caveats: Significantly lower normalized Chao1 diversity was seen in multiple sclerosis patients than in controls. A few TRBV segments appeared more often in patients than in controls, and TRBV5-6, TRBV5-1 and TRBV20-1 were among these.

Germline V lookup: CDR1 SGHDN, CDR2 FVKESK. Trimming cost V 4 bases and J 6 bases, with 18 bases left between them. The CDR3 consists of 15 residues. A note on this clonotype: As yet, its antigen is unknown.

The sample was blood. The rearrangement links TRBV14 to TRBJ1-2; possible D gene TRBD1, 6 bases. The clonotype originates from a girl between 5 and 17 years old with multiple sclerosis. CDR3 sequence (DNA): TGTGCCAGCAGCCCTCGACAGGTCATGGAGAATGGCTACACCTTC. Amino acids: CASSPRQVMENGYTF.